Presented here are 2 T cell receptor beta chains from one specimen sequenced in a study of long-term antiretroviral therapy in people with HIV. An immunoSEQ assay, version v3.0, was performed at survey level. Produced via immunoSEQ multiplex PCR; TCRdb's table is partial and in-frame only. The profile shows tens of thousands of clones, approximately 86% of them singletons. Sequencing used unsorted PBMCs, obtained at the start of antiretroviral therapy. These receptors all stem from a man over 45 with HIV.

The CDR3 sequence is CASSEMVHSNQPQHF. Written as DNA, the CDR3 is TGTGCCAGCAGCGAGATGGTACATAGCAATCAGCCCCAGCATTTT. V gene TRBV5-5 combines with J gene TRBJ1-5; D not certain. Germline V lookup: CDR1 SGHKS, CDR2 YYEKEE (reference sequence). This CDR3 has 15 amino acids. The V end was cut by 4 bases, the J end by 0 bases, with 11 bases between.

The chain has TRBV29-1 and TRBJ1-1; D not resolved. The CDR3 runs to 12 residues. Germline CDR1 is SQVTM and CDR2 is ANQGSEA. Deletions cut 7 bases from V and 1 base from J, with 10 bases between. CDR3 sequence (DNA): TGCAGCGCATCGCCGGAGAACACTGAAGCTTTCTTT. Translation: CSASPENTEAFF.